These 27 T cell receptor beta chains were sequenced from one sample in a study of blood T cell repertoires in COVID-19. Profiled with immunoSEQ multiplex PCR; TCRdb holds only in-frame clones, not every one. This table has about 200,000 clones, approximately 88% appearing once. Sequencing was done on a sample of peripheral blood. Receptors originate from a man aged 35-49 years with acute or convalescent COVID-19.

The chain combines TRBV7-6 with TRBJ2-7, with TRBD1 identical over 8 bases. This CDR3 is built from 16 residues. V lost 0 bases and J lost 3; bases outside the gene matches: 7. Germline loops: CDR1 SGHVS, CDR2 FNYEAQ. The CDR3 DNA reads as TGTGCCAGCAGCTTAGCGCGAGCAGGGGGCGTCTACGAGCAGTACTTC. Translated: CASSLARAGGVYEQYF.

This clone was seen once. The chain employs TRBV30 and TRBJ2-2; D is perhaps TRBD2 (7 bases). Germline values: CDR1 GTSNPN, CDR2 SVGIG (reference sequence). With 0 bases removed from V and 5 bases from J, the gap between germline ends came to 19 bases. The CDR3 is 17 amino acids. CDR3 protein: CAWSVRGPGRGTGELFF. Written as DNA, the CDR3 is TGTGCCTGGAGTGTACGAGGACCGGGGAGGGGGACCGGGGAGCTGTTTTTT.

This chain connects TRBV4-1 to TRBJ1-2; 7 bases are shared with TRBD1. In germline, CDR1 is MGHRA, CDR2 YSYEKL. V was pared by 3 bases and J by 4 bases, with 11 bases of the junction left unmatched. The CDR3 has 16 amino acids. The CDR3 sequence: CASSQGSVGGIYGYTF. Here the CDR3 DNA reads TGCGCCAGCAGCCAGGGGAGTGTAGGGGGCATCTATGGCTACACCTTC.

The sample holds one count of this clone. The genes are TRBV4-1 and TRBJ2-7; the D gene is possibly TRBD2 (5 bases). CDR3 size: 17 residues. CDR1 is MGHRA and CDR2 is YSYEKL in the germline V gene. V lost 4 bases, J lost 2 bases, and 21 bases lay in between. The CDR3 nucleotides are TGCGCCAGCAGCCCTGGGGTCGGAGGAATCGTCCCCTACGAGCAGTACTTC. Translation: CASSPGVGGIVPYEQYF.

V usage is TRBV5-1 and J usage is TRBJ2-2; TRBD1 matches at 7 bases. Germline-derived CDR1 and CDR2 are SGHRS and YFSETQ. The J segment lost 5 bases and the V segment lost 0 bases, leaving 7 bases of the junction unmatched. This CDR3 has 16 amino acids. The CDR3 protein is CASSLGKQGPTGELFF. The CDR3 nucleotides are TGCGCCAGCAGCTTGGGAAAACAGGGGCCTACCGGGGAGCTGTTTTTT.

The chain recombines TRBV19 with TRBJ1-4; tentative D call: TRBD1 (5 bases). V lost 5 bases, J lost 0 bases, and 10 bases lay in between. CDR1 is LNHDA, CDR2 SQIVND, per germline (reference sequence). The CDR3 has 15 residues. CDR3 in amino acids: CASSLQGATNEKLFF. The CDR3 DNA sequence: TGTGCCAGTAGTCTCCAGGGTGCAACTAATGAAAAACTGTTTTTT.

To note about this clone: This CDR3 is also generated by other DNA sequences in the sample. The CDR3 region has the DNA TGTGCCTGGAGTGTACTCGGGGACACTGAAGCTTTCTTT. It encodes CAWSVLGDTEAFF. The V gene is TRBV30, the J gene TRBJ1-1, with D uncertain. The CDR3 consists of 13 residues. From germline, CDR1 is GTSNPN and CDR2 SVGIG (reference sequence). Trimming left V 0 bases short and J 3 bases short, with 8 bases between.

This chain links TRBV18 with TRBJ2-1; a weak D match, TRBD2 (5 bases). There are 15 residues in the CDR3. Germline V gene lookup returns CDR1 KGHSH and CDR2 LQKENI. Between the trimmed V and J ends, which lost 4 bases and 6 bases, there was a span of 16 bases. This chain's CDR3 is CASSRPGLGGNEQFF. CDR3 nucleotide sequence: TGTGCCAGCTCACGTCCGGGCTTAGGAGGCAATGAGCAGTTCTTC.

The chain links TRBV13 to TRBJ1-2; D not resolved. Germline V gives CDR1 PRHDT, CDR2 FYEKMQ (reference sequence). The V gene lost 3 bases and the J gene lost 3 bases, with 11 bases spanning the gap. The CDR3 is made up of 14 amino acids. The CDR3 DNA reads as TGTGCCAGCAGCTTTTGGAGATCGCACTATGGCTACACCTTC. Its protein is CASSFWRSHYGYTF.

The CDR3 nucleotides are TGTGCCAGCAGCCCTGGGACAGAAATTTACAATGAGCAGTTCTTC. Its protein is CASSPGTEIYNEQFF. The chain uses TRBV3-1 (or the pseudogene TRBV3-2) and TRBJ2-1, with 7 positions matching TRBD1. The CDR3 extends over 15 amino acids. With 4 bases clipped from V and 4 bases from J, the junction kept 7 bases outside the gene matches. From germline, CDR1 is LGHDT and CDR2 YNNKEL (reference sequence).

This chain connects TRBV30 to TRBJ1-4; D remains unclear. Trimming stripped 3 bases from V and 9 bases from J, with 11 bases between. The CDR3 contains 12 residues. Germline CDR1 is GTSNPN and CDR2 is SVGIG (reference sequence). CDR3 sequence (DNA): TGTGCCTGGAGCAGTGGGCAGAAAAAACTGTTTTTT. The encoded protein is CAWSSGQKKLFF.

The chain carries TRBV6-5 and TRBJ2-1; TRBD1 matches at 9 bases. The J segment lost 4 bases and the V segment lost 6 bases, leaving 7 bases of the junction unmatched. Germline V gives CDR1 MNHEY, CDR2 SVGAGI. The CDR3 has 15 residues. The CDR3 region has the DNA TGTGCCAGCAGCCATACAGGGGGCTTTTACAATGAGCAGTTCTTC. Residues: CASSHTGGFYNEQFF.

The chain is built from TRBV6-6 and TRBJ1-1, with D uncertain. Trimming pared 6 bases from V and 4 bases from J, leaving 12 bases between. The CDR3 has 13 residues. CDR1 is MNHNY and CDR2 is SVGAGI in the germline V gene (reference sequence). The CDR3 sequence is CASRDTVSTEAFF. The CDR3 DNA reads as TGTGCCAGCAGGGATACAGTGAGCACTGAAGCTTTCTTT.

This chain uses TRBV5-6 with TRBJ2-7; 7 nucleotides agree with TRBD1. This CDR3 contains 13 residues. Germline V CDR1 and CDR2: SGHDT, YYEEEE. The J segment lost 2 bases and the V segment lost 3 bases, leaving 2 bases of the junction unmatched. As DNA, the CDR3 is TGTGCCAGCAGCTGGGGGACAGCCTACGAGCAGTACTTC. The encoded protein is CASSWGTAYEQYF.

This chain links TRBV19 with TRBJ2-5, with TRBD1 identical over 7 bases. V lost 5 bases to trimming and J lost 1 base; unmatched junction nucleotides: 10. This CDR3 has 16 amino acids. Germline V gene data show CDR1 as LNHDA and CDR2 as SQIVND (reference sequence). In DNA form, the CDR3 reads TGTGCCAGTAGTCTATGGACAGGAATGGGCCAAGAGACCCAGTACTTC. Residues: CASSLWTGMGQETQYF.

This chain links TRBV23-1 with TRBJ1-2; D might be TRBD1 (6 bases). TRBV23-1 is reported as an ORF; its role is uncertain. The CDR3 length is 14 residues. Trimming stripped 7 bases from V and 1 base from J, with 13 bases between. DNA for the CDR3: TGCGCCAGCACTCGGGGACATCATAACTATGGCTACACCTTC. Translation gives CASTRGHHNYGYTF.

The chain recombines TRBV5-1 with TRBJ2-1, with 7 bases fitting TRBD2. The length of the CDR3 is 16 residues. In germline, CDR1 is SGHRS, CDR2 YFSETQ. V was pared by 4 bases and J by 0 bases, with 7 bases of the junction left unmatched. The CDR3 reads CASSLNPGGSYNEQFF. CDR3 DNA: TGCGCCAGCAGCCTAAACCCGGGGGGCTCCTACAATGAGCAGTTCTTC.

The J gene is TRBJ1-4, the V gene TRBV30, with a tentative D call TRBD1 (6 bases). Trimming took 2 bases from V and 10 from J, leaving 20 bases between them. Germline CDR1 GTSNPN, CDR2 SVGIG (reference sequence). The CDR3 is 15 residues long. The CDR3, as DNA: TGTGCCTGGAGTCACGCAACGGGGGGGCGCGGAAAACTGTTTTTT. Its translation is CAWSHATGGRGKLFF.

In its sample, this clone was seen once. The CDR3 DNA is TGTGCCAGCACCCCCAGGGTATCCTACGAGCAGTACTTC. It is translated as CASTPRVSYEQYF. The rearrangement links TRBV7-2 to TRBJ2-7; the D gene is possibly TRBD1 (5 bases). Trimming shortened V by 7 bases and J by 1 base, and 11 bases separated the two germline ends. CDR1 and CDR2 (germline): SGHTA, FQGNSA. This CDR3 is 13 amino acids long.

The V and J genes are TRBV9 and TRBJ2-3; 9 bases are a match to TRBD1. This CDR3 contains 15 residues. Losses at the gene ends were 4 bases for V and 3 bases for J; bases not matched to a gene: 6. Germline V gene data show CDR1 as SGDLS and CDR2 as YYNGEE. For the CDR3, the DNA is TGTGCCAGCAGCTCGACAGGGGGACCTACAGATACGCAGTATTTT. Amino acids: CASSSTGGPTDTQYF.

This chain connects TRBV2 to TRBJ2-1, with 8 bases lining up with TRBD2. The germline V gene encodes CDR1 SNHLY and CDR2 FYNNEI. Trimming took 6 bases from V and 8 from J; bases not matched to a gene: 12. CDR3 length equals 15 residues. The CDR3 reads CASRDPGGALDEQFF. Written as DNA, the CDR3 is TGTGCCAGCAGGGATCCCGGGGGGGCCCTCGATGAGCAGTTCTTC.

The chain links TRBV3-1 (or the pseudogene TRBV3-2) to TRBJ2-5; D is possibly TRBD1 (6 bases). CDR1 is LGHDT, CDR2 YNNKEL, per germline (reference sequence). The V and J ends lost 1 base and 4 bases respectively, with 13 bases between them. The length of the CDR3 is 15 residues. DNA of the CDR3: TGTGCCAGCAGCCAAGTGCAGGGGAGCATAGAGACCCAGTACTTC. It specifies CASSQVQGSIETQYF.

The chain is built from TRBV4-1 and TRBJ1-1; a weak D match, TRBD1 (5 bases). The V and J ends lost 0 bases and 4 bases respectively, with 12 bases between them. This CDR3 is built from 15 residues. Germline CDR1 and CDR2: MGHRA and YSYEKL. CDR3 nucleotides: TGCGCCAGCAGCCAAGATCGAAGCAGGGCCACTGAAGCTTTCTTT. Protein sequence: CASSQDRSRATEAFF.

The rearrangement links TRBV12-3 or TRBV12-4 to TRBJ1-2; no definite D call. The V and J ends lost 5 bases and 4 bases respectively, with 8 bases between them. This CDR3 is built from 12 residues. The DNA of the CDR3 is TGTGCCAGCAGTAGAACCAGCTATGGCTACACCTTC. It is translated as CASSRTSYGYTF.

Only a few counts were recorded for this clone. The chain combines TRBV19 with TRBJ1-2, with D perhaps matching TRBD1 (6 bases). Trimming took 6 bases from V and 0 from J, leaving 20 bases between them. The length of the CDR3 is 17 residues. CDR1 is LNHDA and CDR2 is SQIVND in the germline V gene (reference sequence). The CDR3 region is CASSKGVLANANYGYTF. CDR3 sequence (DNA): TGTGCCAGTAGCAAGGGGGTACTTGCTAACGCTAACTATGGCTACACCTTC.

The chain uses TRBV25-1 and TRBJ1-6; 7 nucleotides agree with TRBD1. There are 14 residues in the CDR3. Per the germline V gene, CDR1 is MGHDK and CDR2 is SYGVNS. Trimming removed 8 bases from V and 6 bases from J; junction bases left unmatched: 7. Written as DNA, the CDR3 is TGTGCCAGCGCCAATACAGGGGTTAATTCACCCCTCCACTTT. Residues: CASANTGVNSPLHF.

As DNA, the CDR3 is TGTGCCAGCCAAGGCAGGGGAGGGGAGACTGAAGCTTTCTTT. Protein product: CASQGRGGETEAFF. The chain uses TRBV18 and TRBJ1-1, with a tentative D call TRBD1 (6 bases). The length of the CDR3 is 14 residues. Germline-derived CDR1 and CDR2 are KGHSH and LQKENI. V lost 8 bases and J lost 5, with 18 bases in between.